A selection of T cell receptor beta chains follows, all from one sample in a study of shared clonotypes between healthy human individuals. Profiling relied on immunoSEQ multiplex PCR, and the TCRdb table lists in-frame clones only, not all of them. The sample has around 480,000 clones; over 75% are singletons. The source material was PBMCs. The origin of the receptors is a woman aged 40 to 49 in good health. Some clones in this sample may be carry-over from other donors' samples. CDR3s include the opening cysteine and the closing phenylalanine or tryptophan. The D gene is left open where the match is weak. The listing skips clone size in some rows; elsewhere it reads once, few, many or a size class.

j_call: TRBJ1-2; clone_size: -; v_call: TRBV7-6; d_call: -; cdr3_nt: TGTGCCAGCAGCTTGGGGGGCAACTATGGCTACACCTTC; cdr3_aa: CASSLGGNYGYTF
j_call: TRBJ2-3; clone_size: once; v_call: TRBV6-4; d_call: TRBD2; cdr3_nt: TGTGCCAGCAGTGCTACTAGCGGGAGCACAGATACGCAGTATTTT; cdr3_aa: CASSATSGSTDTQYF
j_call: TRBJ2-7; clone_size: -; v_call: TRBV14; d_call: TRBD2; cdr3_nt: TGTGCCAGCAGCCAAGATAGGCGGGAGCTCCACGAGCAGTACTTC; cdr3_aa: CASSQDRRELHEQYF
j_call: TRBJ1-5; clone_size: -; v_call: TRBV15; d_call: -; cdr3_nt: TGTGCCACCAGCAGACGGCGAGATCAGCCCCAGCATTTT; cdr3_aa: CATSRRRDQPQHF
j_call: TRBJ2-7; clone_size: few; v_call: TRBV5-4; d_call: TRBD2; cdr3_nt: TGTGCCAGCAGTTTAGCGGGAGGGCCGTCCTACGAGCAGTACTTC; cdr3_aa: CASSLAGGPSYEQYF
j_call: TRBJ2-5; clone_size: -; v_call: TRBV29-1; d_call: TRBD1; cdr3_nt: TGCAGCGTGACAGGGGGGGTTGGAGAGACCCAGTACTTC; cdr3_aa: CSVTGGVGETQYF
j_call: TRBJ1-6; clone_size: -; v_call: TRBV9; d_call: -; cdr3_nt: TGTGCCAGCAGCACCGCAGGGGTGGGGTCACCCCTCCACTTT; cdr3_aa: CASSTAGVGSPLHF
j_call: TRBJ1-1; clone_size: -; v_call: TRBV7-2; d_call: -; cdr3_nt: TGTGCCAGCGGGGCGGTAAGGACATCGACTGAAGCTTTCTTT; cdr3_aa: CASGAVRTSTEAFF
j_call: TRBJ2-1; clone_size: -; v_call: TRBV28; d_call: TRBD2; cdr3_nt: TGTGCCAGCAGCTTGACGCGGGACTACCCGCAGTTCTTC; cdr3_aa: CASSLTRDYPQFF
j_call: TRBJ2-5; clone_size: -; v_call: TRBV28; d_call: -; cdr3_nt: TGTGCCAGCAGTCCCCACAGATATGGGGAGACCCAGTACTTC; cdr3_aa: CASSPHRYGETQYF
j_call: TRBJ2-2; clone_size: -; v_call: TRBV4-2; d_call: -; cdr3_nt: TGTGCCAGCAGCCAAGGATTGGCCATAAGGGAGCTGTTTTTT; cdr3_aa: CASSQGLAIRELFF
j_call: TRBJ1-4; clone_size: -; v_call: TRBV6-1; d_call: -; cdr3_nt: TGTGCCAGCAGTGGAAGGGGACGTGAAAAACTGTTTTTT; cdr3_aa: CASSGRGREKLFF
j_call: TRBJ2-5; clone_size: -; v_call: TRBV5-1; d_call: -; cdr3_nt: TGCGCCAGCAGCTTGGAGGAGGGAGAGACCCAGTACTTC; cdr3_aa: CASSLEEGETQYF
j_call: TRBJ1-1; clone_size: -; v_call: TRBV29-1; d_call: -; cdr3_nt: TGCAGCGTTGAATGGTATTTGAACACTGAAGCTTTCTTT; cdr3_aa: CSVEWYLNTEAFF